The 5 T cell receptor beta chains given below trace back to one sample, sequenced in a study of cytomegalovirus exposure and HLA in healthy donors. Primers for the PCR totalled 60 Vbeta and 13 Jbeta. Sequenced by immunoSEQ multiplex PCR; TCRdb stores in-frame clones only, minus some. The table has some 67,000 clones, approximately 71% seen once. The specimen sequenced was PBMCs. Receptor source: a man aged 55 to 70 in good health and CMV-seropositive.

This sequence joins TRBV6-1 and TRBJ1-1, with no clear D. V lost 6 bases and J 3 bases, leaving 14 bases between the germline ends. CDR1 and CDR2 from the germline V gene are MNHNS and SASEGT. This CDR3 is built from 14 residues. CDR3 loop: CASRPLEGHTEAFF. The CDR3 nucleotides are TGTGCCAGCAGGCCCCTTGAGGGCCACACTGAAGCTTTCTTT.

The rearrangement joins TRBV10-1 to TRBJ1-1; D perhaps matches TRBD1 (5 bases). This CDR3 region has 14 residues. The ends were cut back, 6 bases at V and 5 bases at J, with 16 bases in the middle. Germline V lookup: CDR1 WNHNN, CDR2 SYGVQD (reference sequence). CDR3 bases: TGCGCCAGCAGCCCCGCAGGGAGGAGGACTGAAGCTTTCTTT. Protein: CASSPAGRRTEAFF.

Comment on this clone: Other DNA variants within this sample encode the same CDR3. The chain links TRBV18 to TRBJ1-3; TRBD1 matches at 7 bases. Germline-derived CDR1 and CDR2 are KGHSH and LQKENI. The ends lost 5 bases at V and 0 bases at J; junction bases unmatched: 1. The CDR3 covers 14 residues. The CDR3 bases are TGTGCCAGCTCAGGGACAGTCTCTGGAAACACCATATATTTT. It yields the protein CASSGTVSGNTIYF.

This rearrangement joins TRBV18 to TRBJ1-4; a weak D match, TRBD1 (5 bases). Germline loops: CDR1 KGHSH, CDR2 LQKENI. Deletions cut 2 bases from V and 6 bases from J, with 13 bases between. The CDR3 is 15 amino acids. CDR3 bases: TGTGCCAGCTCACCAATCCAGGGAGGTTATGAAAAACTGTTTTTT. Its translation is CASSPIQGGYEKLFF.

The rearrangement joins TRBV25-1 to TRBJ2-7; 7 bases match TRBD1. The germline CDR1 and CDR2 sequences are MGHDK and SYGVNS. Trimming took 4 bases from V and 0 from J; bases not matched to a gene: 6. CDR3 length: 15 amino acids. As DNA, the CDR3 is TGTGCCAGCAGTGGCTACGCAGGGGGCTCCTACGAGCAGTACTTC. The encoded protein is CASSGYAGGSYEQYF.